The clone carrying this TCR beta chain was seen at least ten times. Antigen: not known. The CDR3 runs 16 residues. V was clipped by 7 bases and J by 4 bases, with 22 bases between them. Germline CDR1 reads MDHEN; CDR2 reads SYDVKM. CMV status came from CD4+ T cell IFNgamma after overnight CMV lysate stimulation of fresh PBMCs. Cells stained for CD3, CD4, CD8, CD45RA, CD27 and viability were sorted into four CD45RA/CD27 subsets. Both TRBC1 and TRBC2 were covered by a beta constant-region primer of two equimolar oligonucleotides. The ligated cDNA underwent four PCR rounds using SP2 and nested alpha and beta constant-region primers. The cDNA 3' end received a ligated single-stranded oligonucleotide carrying the SP2 primer and a 12-nucleotide UMI. TCRdb fed the UMI-ligation and nested PCR reads into MiXCR, producing one record per CDR3 protein. The profile shows about 120,000 distinct CDR3 sequences, roughly 36% of them singletons.

This entry comes from a study of naive and memory T cell subsets. Study results and caveats: From naive to CM, EM and EMRA, diversity decreased and Gini increased.

This receptor was identified in a human donor in good health. The rearrangement links TRBV28 to TRBJ2-5, with TRBD2 as a possible D gene (7 bases). The material sequenced was central memory CD4+ T cells from blood. CDR3 DNA sequence: TGTGCCAGCACCTTAGGGGGGGCAGGGGCATCAGAGACCCAGTACTTC. It yields the protein CASTLGGAGASETQYF.